The rows below give T cell receptor beta chains drawn from one sample of a study of blood T cell repertoires in COVID-19. The assay was immunoSEQ multiplex PCR, and TCRdb's table has in-frame clones only and misses some. The repertoire holds approximately 33,000 clones, with around 90% as singletons. Material: peripheral blood. These receptors all stem from a man aged 55-75 years with COVID-19, enrolled during active disease. Both conserved end residues are part of each CDR3. The D gene is left open where the match is weak. Part of the rows lack a size; the others show once, few, many or a class for expanded clones.

d_call	clone_size	j_call	v_call	cdr3_aa	cdr3_nt
.	.	TRBJ2-3	TRBV20-1	CSALQGTQYF	TGCAGTGCTTTACAGGGTACGCAGTATTTT
TRBD2	.	TRBJ2-7	TRBV18	CASSPYPPTSASYEQYF	TGTGCCAGCTCACCATATCCCCCAACTAGCGCGTCCTACGAGCAGTACTTC
TRBD1	.	TRBJ2-7	TRBV6-5	CASSYSQGMHEQYF	TGTGCCAGCAGTTACTCACAGGGGATGCACGAGCAGTACTTC
TRBD1	.	TRBJ2-1	TRBV11-2	CASSDRVHYNEQFF	TGTGCCAGCTCCGACAGGGTACATTACAATGAGCAGTTCTTC
.	.	TRBJ1-1	TRBV18	CASSPDTGTMNTEAFF	TGTGCCAGCTCCCCTGACACAGGGACTATGAACACTGAAGCTTTCTTT
.	.	TRBJ2-7	TRBV28	CAISNRGGYEQYF	TGTGCCATTAGTAACAGGGGAGGCTACGAGCAGTACTTC
.	.	TRBJ2-5	TRBV9	CASSPRGRGGETQYF	TGTGCCAGCAGCCCAAGGGGACGGGGAGGAGAGACCCAGTACTTC
TRBD1	.	TRBJ1-2	TRBV6-5	CASSSLTGGAHGYTF	TGTGCCAGCAGTTCTCTGACAGGGGGCGCACATGGCTACACCTTC
TRBD2	.	TRBJ2-7	TRBV5-1	CASSSLPGTSGTWVSYEQYF	TGCGCCAGCAGCTCTTTGCCCGGGACTAGCGGGACCTGGGTCTCCTACGAGCAGTACTTC
.	.	TRBJ2-2	TRBV7-3	CASTQAPAGELFF	TGTGCCAGCACCCAGGCACCAGCCGGGGAGCTGTTTTTT
TRBD1	once	TRBJ1-1	TRBV3-1/TRBV3-2	CASSLDRGTEAFF	TGTGCCAGCAGCCTTGACAGGGGCACTGAAGCTTTCTTT
.	.	TRBJ1-5	TRBV12-3/TRBV12-4	CASSSGGHQPQHF	TGTGCCAGCAGTTCGGGAGGCCATCAGCCCCAGCATTTT
.	.	TRBJ2-1	TRBV15	CATSRDSPSRNEQFF	TGTGCCACCAGCAGAGATAGTCCATCGAGGAATGAGCAGTTCTTC
.	.	TRBJ1-2	TRBV6-1	CASSDSYVGGRGYTF	TGTGCCAGCAGTGACAGTTATGTAGGGGGAAGAGGCTACACCTTC
.	once	TRBJ1-5	TRBV12-3/TRBV12-4	CASSRSGQGDF	TGTGCCAGCAGCCGCTCAGGACAAGGAGATTTT
TRBD1	.	TRBJ2-1	TRBV9	CASSETGADYNEQFF	TGTGCCAGCAGCGAGACAGGGGCCGATTACAATGAGCAGTTCTTC
.	.	TRBJ2-1	TRBV2	CASTLSSYNEQFF	TGTGCCAGCACACTATCCTCCTACAATGAGCAGTTCTTC
.	.	TRBJ1-3	TRBV4-3	CASSQRETGNTIYF	TGCGCCAGCAGCCAACGCGAGACTGGAAACACCATATATTTT
TRBD2	.	TRBJ2-5	TRBV28	CASSRPTSFPQETQYF	TGTGCCAGCAGTCGCCCGACTAGCTTTCCCCAAGAGACCCAGTACTTC
TRBD1	.	TRBJ1-3	TRBV19	CASSRGRQGGNTIYF	TGTGCCAGTAGTCGAGGGCGACAGGGTGGAAACACCATATATTTT
.	once	TRBJ1-1	TRBV28	CASGAKTEAFF	TGTGCCAGCGGGGCGAAGACTGAAGCTTTCTTT
TRBD1	.	TRBJ1-1	TRBV12-3/TRBV12-4	CATGGTEAFF	TGTGCCACAGGGGGTACTGAAGCTTTCTTT
TRBD1	.	TRBJ1-6	TRBV30	CAWSAGSGTALHF	TGTGCCTGGAGCGCCGGCTCCGGGACAGCTCTCCACTTT
.	.	TRBJ1-4	TRBV6-1	CASSEARGTSEKLFF	TGTGCCAGCAGTGAAGCGCGGGGGACGTCAGAAAAACTGTTTTTT
TRBD1	.	TRBJ2-7	TRBV28	CASRPQPGTGAYEQYF	TGTGCCAGCAGACCACAACCGGGGACAGGGGCGTACGAGCAGTACTTC
.	few	TRBJ2-7	TRBV7-2	CASSRRGYEQYF	TGTGCCAGCAGCCGCCGAGGCTACGAGCAGTACTTC
TRBD2	once	TRBJ2-7	TRBV28	CASSLGGGDYEQYF	TGTGCCAGCAGTTTGGGTGGGGGGGACTACGAGCAGTACTTC
.	.	TRBJ1-3	TRBV3-1/TRBV3-2	CASSQLRDKGGNTIYF	TGTGCCAGCAGCCAACTCCGGGACAAAGGGGGAAACACCATATATTTT
.	.	TRBJ1-1	TRBV2	CASRADRNTEAFF	TGTGCCAGCAGGGCGGACAGGAACACTGAAGCTTTCTTT
.	.	TRBJ2-3	TRBV12-5	CASGSSADTQYF	TGTGCTAGTGGTTCTAGCGCAGATACGCAGTATTTT
.	.	TRBJ1-3	TRBV5-1	CASRTGGTGNTIYF	TGCGCCAGCAGAACGGGGGGGACTGGAAACACCATATATTTT
.	.	TRBJ2-5	TRBV5-1	CASSPSLEEFETQYF	TGCGCCAGCAGCCCTTCCTTGGAGGAGTTTGAGACCCAGTACTTC
.	.	TRBJ2-1	TRBV30	CAWSAELVFEQFF	TGTGCCTGGAGTGCCGAACTAGTATTTGAGCAGTTCTTC
.	.	TRBJ2-3	TRBV27	CASSPNPTDTQYF	TGTGCCAGCAGCCCTAACCCCACAGATACGCAGTATTTT
TRBD2	.	TRBJ2-7	TRBV20-1	CSTRATSGDF	TGCAGTACTAGAGCCACTAGCGGGGACTTC
.	few	TRBJ2-7	TRBV27	CASSGGVEYYEQYF	TGTGCCAGCAGTGGGGGCGTGGAGTACTACGAGCAGTACTTC
.	few	TRBJ2-7	TRBV5-4	CASSSRGRLDEQYF	TGTGCCAGCAGCTCCCGCGGTCGTCTTGACGAGCAGTACTTC